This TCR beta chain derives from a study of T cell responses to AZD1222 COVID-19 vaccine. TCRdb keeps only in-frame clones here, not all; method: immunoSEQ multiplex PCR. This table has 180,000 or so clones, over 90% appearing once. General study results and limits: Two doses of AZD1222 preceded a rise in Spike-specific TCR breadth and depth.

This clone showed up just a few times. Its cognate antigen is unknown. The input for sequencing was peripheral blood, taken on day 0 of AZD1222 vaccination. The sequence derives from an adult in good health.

CDR3 in DNA: TGTGCCAGCAGGAACCGGTGGTCGGACACCGGGGAGCTGTTTTTT. Translation gives CASRNRWSDTGELFF. This chain uses TRBV6-5 with TRBJ2-2; D is ambiguous. Germline-derived CDR1 and CDR2 are MNHEY and SVGAGI. Trimming cost V 6 bases and J 3 bases, with 14 bases left between them. The CDR3 is 15 amino acids.